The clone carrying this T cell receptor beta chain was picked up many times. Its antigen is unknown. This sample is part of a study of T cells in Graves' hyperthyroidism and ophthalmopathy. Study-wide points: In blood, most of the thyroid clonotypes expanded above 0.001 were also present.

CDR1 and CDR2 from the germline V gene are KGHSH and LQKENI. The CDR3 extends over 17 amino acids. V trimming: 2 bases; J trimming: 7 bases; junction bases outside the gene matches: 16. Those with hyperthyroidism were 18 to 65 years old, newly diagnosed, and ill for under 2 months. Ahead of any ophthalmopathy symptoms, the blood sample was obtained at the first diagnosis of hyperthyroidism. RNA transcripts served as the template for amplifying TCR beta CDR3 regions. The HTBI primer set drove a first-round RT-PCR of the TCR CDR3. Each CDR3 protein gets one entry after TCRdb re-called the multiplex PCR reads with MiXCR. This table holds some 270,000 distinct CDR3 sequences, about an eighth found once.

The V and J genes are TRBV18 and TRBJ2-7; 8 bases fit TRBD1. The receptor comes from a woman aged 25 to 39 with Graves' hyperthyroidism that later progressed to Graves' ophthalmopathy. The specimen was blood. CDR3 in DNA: TGTGCCAGCTCACCAATTCTGGACAGGGATGACTGGGAGGAGCAGTACTTC. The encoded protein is CASSPILDRDDWEEQYF.